This T cell receptor beta chain originates from a study of T cells in localized non-small cell lung cancer. The trim removed 0 bases at V and 4 bases at J, leaving 2 bases unmatched. The length of the CDR3 is 15 residues. Per germline, CDR1 MGHDK and CDR2 SYGVNS. This clone was detected once. No antigen is known for it. Study-level results: Longer overall survival was associated with a higher density of T cells in the blood. A median of around 60 clones ranked among the top 100 in tumor appeared in adjacent lung. Uninvolved adjacent lung had more T cell clonality than any other tissue, topping tumor.

Assay: immunoSEQ multiplex PCR; the TCRdb copy retains only in-frame clones and omits some. The sample lists approximately 81,000 clones; 70% to 90% were seen once. The sequence was obtained from a woman aged 40-70 years with stage I squamous cell lung carcinoma. The chain links TRBV25-1 to TRBJ2-3, with 9 nucleotides matching TRBD2. This material consisted of peripheral blood, taken before any cancer treatment. The CDR3 loop is CASSEYGGGADTQYF. DNA of the CDR3: TGTGCCAGCAGTGAATATGGCGGGGGGGCAGATACGCAGTATTTT. The full variable domain, in which reference TRBV25-1 and TRBJ2-3 provide the parts outside the CDR3, is EADIYQTPRYLVIGTGKKITLECSQTMGHDKMYWYQQDPGMELHLIHYSYGVNSTEKGDLSSESTVSRIRTEHFPLTLESARPSHTSQYLCASSEYGGGADTQYFGPGTRLTVL.